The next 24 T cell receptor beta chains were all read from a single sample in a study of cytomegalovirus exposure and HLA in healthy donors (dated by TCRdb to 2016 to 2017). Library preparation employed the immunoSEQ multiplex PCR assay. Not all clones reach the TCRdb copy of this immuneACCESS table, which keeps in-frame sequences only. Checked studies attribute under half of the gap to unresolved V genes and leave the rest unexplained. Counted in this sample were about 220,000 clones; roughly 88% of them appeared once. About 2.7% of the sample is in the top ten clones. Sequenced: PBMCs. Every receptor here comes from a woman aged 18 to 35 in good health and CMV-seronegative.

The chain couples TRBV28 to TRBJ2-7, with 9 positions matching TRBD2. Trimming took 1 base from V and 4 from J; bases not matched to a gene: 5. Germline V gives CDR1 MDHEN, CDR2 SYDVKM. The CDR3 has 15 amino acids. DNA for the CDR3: TGTGCCAGCAGTTTATTGGGACTAGCAGTATACGAGCAGTACTTC. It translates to CASSLLGLAVYEQYF.

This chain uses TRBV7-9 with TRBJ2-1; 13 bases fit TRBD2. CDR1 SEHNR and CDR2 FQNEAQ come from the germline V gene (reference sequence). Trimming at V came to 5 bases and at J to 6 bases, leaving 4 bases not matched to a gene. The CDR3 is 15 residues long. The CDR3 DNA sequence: TGTGCCAGCAGCCAAACTAGCGGGAGGGGCAATGAGCAGTTCTTC. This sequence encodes CASSQTSGRGNEQFF.

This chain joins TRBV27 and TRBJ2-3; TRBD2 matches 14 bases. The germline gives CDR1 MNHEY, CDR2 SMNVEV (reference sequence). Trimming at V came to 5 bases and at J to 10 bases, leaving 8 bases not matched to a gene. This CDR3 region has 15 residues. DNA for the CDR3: TGTGCCAGCAGTCCGGGACTAGCGGGAGAGGAGGCGCAGTATTTT. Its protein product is CASSPGLAGEEAQYF.

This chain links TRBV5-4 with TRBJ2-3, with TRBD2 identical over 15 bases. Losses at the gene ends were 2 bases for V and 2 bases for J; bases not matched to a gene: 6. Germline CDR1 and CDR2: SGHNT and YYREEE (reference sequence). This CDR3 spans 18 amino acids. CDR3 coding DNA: TGTGCCAGCAGCTTACCGGGACTAGCGGGAGGCTCCACAGATACGCAGTATTTT. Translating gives CASSLPGLAGGSTDTQYF.

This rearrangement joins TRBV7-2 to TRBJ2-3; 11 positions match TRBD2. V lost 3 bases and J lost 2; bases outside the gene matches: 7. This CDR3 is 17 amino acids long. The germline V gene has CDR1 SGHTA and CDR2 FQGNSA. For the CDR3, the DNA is TGTGCCAGCAGCTTGTCGGGACTAGCGGAGTTCACAGATACGCAGTATTTT. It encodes CASSLSGLAEFTDTQYF.

The CDR3 nucleotides read TGTGCCAGCAGTTTACGCACGACTAGCGGGAGGTTGCGGCAGTACTTC. Amino acids: CASSLRTTSGRLRQYF. V and J are TRBV28 and TRBJ2-7; 13 bases fit TRBD2. Germline trimming cut 2 bases from V and 9 bases from J; bases unmatched to any gene: 10. This CDR3 is built from 16 residues. Looked up from germline, CDR1 is MDHEN and CDR2 is SYDVKM.

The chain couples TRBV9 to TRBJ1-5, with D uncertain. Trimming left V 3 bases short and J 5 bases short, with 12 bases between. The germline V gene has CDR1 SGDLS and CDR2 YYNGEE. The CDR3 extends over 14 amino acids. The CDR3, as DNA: TGTGCCAGCAGCGCCAACTGGAGGGATCAGCCCCAGCATTTT. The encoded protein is CASSANWRDQPQHF.

CDR3 loop: CASSLFVPSYEQYF. CDR3 coding DNA: TGTGCCAGCAGTTTATTTGTCCCTTCCTACGAGCAGTACTTC. The chain couples TRBV28 to TRBJ2-7, with no clear D. Germline loops: CDR1 MDHEN, CDR2 SYDVKM. The CDR3 extends over 14 amino acids. V lost 1 base, J lost 1 base, and 8 bases lay in between.

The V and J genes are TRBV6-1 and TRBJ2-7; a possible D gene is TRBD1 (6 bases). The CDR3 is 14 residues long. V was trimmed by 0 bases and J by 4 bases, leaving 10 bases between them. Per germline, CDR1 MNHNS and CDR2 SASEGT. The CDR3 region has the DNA TGTGCCAGCAGTGAAGCGCCGACAGGTTACGAGCAGTACTTC. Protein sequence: CASSEAPTGYEQYF.

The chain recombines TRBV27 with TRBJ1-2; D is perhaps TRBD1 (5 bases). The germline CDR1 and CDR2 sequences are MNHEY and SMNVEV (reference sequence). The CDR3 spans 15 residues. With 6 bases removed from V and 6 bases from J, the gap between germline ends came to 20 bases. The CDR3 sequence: CASSSLASGRNGYTF. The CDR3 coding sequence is TGTGCCAGCAGCTCATTGGCGTCAGGGAGGAATGGCTACACCTTC.

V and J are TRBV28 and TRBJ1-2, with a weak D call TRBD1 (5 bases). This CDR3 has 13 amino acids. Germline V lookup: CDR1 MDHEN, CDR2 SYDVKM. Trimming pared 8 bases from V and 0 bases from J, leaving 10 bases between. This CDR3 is CASSTDTNYGYTF. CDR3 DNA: TGTGCCAGCTCGACAGACACTAACTATGGCTACACCTTC.

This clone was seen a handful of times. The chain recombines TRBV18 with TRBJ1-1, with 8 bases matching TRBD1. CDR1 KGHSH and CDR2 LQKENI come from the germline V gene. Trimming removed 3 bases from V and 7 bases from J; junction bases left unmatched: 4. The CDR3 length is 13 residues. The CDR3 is CASSPWTGSEAFF. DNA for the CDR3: TGTGCCAGCTCACCCTGGACAGGGAGTGAAGCTTTCTTT.

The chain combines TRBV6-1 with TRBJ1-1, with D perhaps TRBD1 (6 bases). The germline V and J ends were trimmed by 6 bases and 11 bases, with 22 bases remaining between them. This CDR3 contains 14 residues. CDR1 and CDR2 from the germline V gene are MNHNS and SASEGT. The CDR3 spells CASRRRGGPGGAFF. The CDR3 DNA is TGTGCCAGCAGAAGAAGGGGGGGCCCGGGGGGGGCTTTCTTT.

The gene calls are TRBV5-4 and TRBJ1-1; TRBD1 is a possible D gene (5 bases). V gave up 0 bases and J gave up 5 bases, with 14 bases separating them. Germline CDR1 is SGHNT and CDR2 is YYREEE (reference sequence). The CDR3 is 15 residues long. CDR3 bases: TGTGCCAGCAGCTTGGCTGACCAGGGAGGGACTGAAGCTTTCTTT. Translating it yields CASSLADQGGTEAFF.

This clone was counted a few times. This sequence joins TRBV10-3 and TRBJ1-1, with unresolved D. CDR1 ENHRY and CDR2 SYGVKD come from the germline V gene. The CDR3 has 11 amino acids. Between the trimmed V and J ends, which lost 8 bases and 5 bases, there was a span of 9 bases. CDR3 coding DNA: TGTGCCATCGGGCCGGGGACTGAAGCTTTCTTT. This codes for CAIGPGTEAFF.

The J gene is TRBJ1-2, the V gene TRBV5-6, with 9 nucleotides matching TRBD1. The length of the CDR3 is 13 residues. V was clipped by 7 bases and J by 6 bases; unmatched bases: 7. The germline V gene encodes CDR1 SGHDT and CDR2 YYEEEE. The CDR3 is CASRVGTGNGYTF. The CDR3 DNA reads TGTGCCAGCCGGGTCGGGACAGGGAATGGCTACACCTTC.

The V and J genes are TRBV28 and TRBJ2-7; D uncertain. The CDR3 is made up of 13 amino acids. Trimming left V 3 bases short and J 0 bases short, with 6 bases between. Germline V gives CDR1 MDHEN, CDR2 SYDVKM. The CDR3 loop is CASSFPNSYEQYF. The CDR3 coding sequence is TGTGCCAGCAGTTTCCCTAACTCCTACGAGCAGTACTTC.

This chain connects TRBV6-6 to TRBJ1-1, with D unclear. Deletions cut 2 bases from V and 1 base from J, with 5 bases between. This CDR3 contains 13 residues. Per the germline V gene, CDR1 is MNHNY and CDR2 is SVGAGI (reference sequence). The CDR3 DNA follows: TGTGCCAGCAGTTACGAGCGGAACACTGAAGCTTTCTTT. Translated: CASSYERNTEAFF.

The CDR3 here is CASKLAALNEQFF. The CDR3 DNA is TGTGCCAGCAAACTAGCGGCCCTCAATGAGCAGTTCTTC. The rearrangement links TRBV27 to TRBJ2-1; 8 bases align to TRBD2. The CDR3 extends over 13 amino acids. Trimming at V came to 7 bases and at J to 6 bases, leaving 5 bases not matched to a gene. The V gene's germline CDR1 is MNHEY and CDR2 SMNVEV (reference sequence).

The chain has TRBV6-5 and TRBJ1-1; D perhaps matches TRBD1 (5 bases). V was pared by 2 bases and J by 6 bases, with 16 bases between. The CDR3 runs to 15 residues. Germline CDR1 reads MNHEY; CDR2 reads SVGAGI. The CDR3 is CASSYTGTGVAEAFF. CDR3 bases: TGTGCCAGCAGTTACACGGGGACGGGGGTCGCTGAAGCTTTCTTT.

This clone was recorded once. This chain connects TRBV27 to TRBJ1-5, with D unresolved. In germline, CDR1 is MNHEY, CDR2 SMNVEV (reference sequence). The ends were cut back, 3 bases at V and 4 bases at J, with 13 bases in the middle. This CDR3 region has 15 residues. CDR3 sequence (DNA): TGTGCCAGCAGTTTGCAGGCCCCGTTGAATCAGCCCCAGCATTTT. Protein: CASSLQAPLNQPQHF.

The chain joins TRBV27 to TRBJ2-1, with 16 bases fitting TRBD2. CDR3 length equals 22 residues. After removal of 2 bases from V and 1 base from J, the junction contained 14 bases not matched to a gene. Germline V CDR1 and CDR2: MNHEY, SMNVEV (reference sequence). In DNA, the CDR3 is TGTGCCAGCAGTTTACCTATATCGGGACTAGCGGGAGGGATAAGATCCTACAATGAGCAGTTCTTC. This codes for CASSLPISGLAGGIRSYNEQFF.

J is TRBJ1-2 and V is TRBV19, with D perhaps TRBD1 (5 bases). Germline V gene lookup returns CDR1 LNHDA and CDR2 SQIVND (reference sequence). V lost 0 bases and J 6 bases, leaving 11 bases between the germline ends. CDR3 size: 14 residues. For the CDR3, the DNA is TGTGCCAGTAGTATAGAGCAGGGTATTGATGGCTACACCTTC. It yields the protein CASSIEQGIDGYTF.

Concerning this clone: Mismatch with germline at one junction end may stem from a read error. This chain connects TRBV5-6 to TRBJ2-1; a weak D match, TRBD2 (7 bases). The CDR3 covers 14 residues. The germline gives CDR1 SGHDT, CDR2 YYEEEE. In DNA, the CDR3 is TGTGCCAGCAGCTTGTGGGGGGGGCTAGAGGTTGATATCTTC. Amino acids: CASSLWGGLEVDIF. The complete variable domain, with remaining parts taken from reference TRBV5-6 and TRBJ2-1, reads DAGVTQSPTHLIKTRGQQVTLRCSPKSGHDTVSWYQQALGQGPQFIFQYYEEEERQRGNFPDRFSGHQFPNYSSELNVNALLLGDSALYLCASSLWGGLEVDIFGPGTRLTVL.